One and the same sample provided the 7 T cell receptor beta chains below, sequenced in a study of blood T cell repertoires in COVID-19. TCRdb's copy holds only in-frame clones and misses some; the assay was immunoSEQ multiplex PCR. The repertoire includes hundreds of thousands of clones, around nine tenths of them detected once, and 6.5% to 9.5% sits in the top ten. Sequencing used PBMCs or T cells enriched from blood (not recorded which). The receptors stem from a woman aged 60-70 years who had recovered from COVID-19.

The chain uses TRBV19 and TRBJ1-4; TRBD1 is a possible D gene (5 bases). The germline CDR1 and CDR2 sequences are LNHDA and SQIVND (reference sequence). Trimming took 9 bases from V and 13 from J, leaving 18 bases between them. The CDR3 is made up of 12 amino acids. For the CDR3, the DNA is TGTGCCAGCCAGCGACAGCCAGGTCGACTGTTTTTT. The encoded protein is CASQRQPGRLFF.

The chain is built from TRBV24-1 and TRBJ2-5, with 8 bases fitting TRBD1. Germline-derived CDR1 and CDR2 are KGHDR and SFDVKD. The V gene end was trimmed by 3 bases and the J gene end by 3 bases; junction bases not matched to a gene: 5. The CDR3 runs to 15 residues. In DNA form, the CDR3 reads TGTGCCACCAGTGATGGCGGACAGGGCGAAGAGACCCAGTACTTC. It codes for CATSDGGQGEETQYF.

This sequence joins TRBV19 and TRBJ1-3; TRBD1 might be the D (5 bases). The CDR3 is 13 amino acids. Germline V CDR1 and CDR2: LNHDA, SQIVND (reference sequence). Trimming left V 3 bases short and J 5 bases short, with 8 bases between. The CDR3 region is CASSIDRRNTIYF. The DNA of the CDR3 is TGTGCCAGTAGTATTGACAGACGAAACACCATATATTTT.

The rearrangement joins TRBV4-1 to TRBJ1-4; D remains ambiguous. This CDR3 is 16 amino acids long. Deletions cut 1 base from V and 5 bases from J, with 14 bases between. Germline assignment: CDR1 MGHRA and CDR2 YSYEKL. CDR3 in amino acids: CASSQVGRVVNEKLFF. The DNA of the CDR3 is TGCGCCAGCAGCCAAGTAGGCCGGGTTGTAAATGAAAAACTGTTTTTT.

CDR3 sequence: CASTLQGTGELFF. CDR3 nucleotides: TGTGCCAGCACCCTACAGGGCACCGGGGAGCTGTTTTTT. The V call is TRBV12-3 or TRBV12-4, the J call TRBJ2-2, with D maybe TRBD1 (6 bases). Trimming removed 7 bases from V and 4 bases from J, with 10 bases in between. The CDR3 has 13 residues.

V and J are TRBV4-1 and TRBJ1-2, with D possibly matching TRBD1 (6 bases). The CDR3 sequence is 21 residues long. The germline V and J ends were trimmed by 3 bases and 2 bases, with 31 bases remaining between them. Germline CDR1 is MGHRA and CDR2 is YSYEKL. The CDR3 DNA reads as TGCGCCAGCAGCCACATAAGCCTTGGCCCCGGGACACCGATAAGGAACTATGGCTACACCTTC. Its translation is CASSHISLGPGTPIRNYGYTF.

The chain couples TRBV6-5 to TRBJ1-2; 10 bases line up with TRBD1. The length of the CDR3 is 14 residues. Losses at the gene ends were 6 bases for V and 8 bases for J; bases not matched to a gene: 9. Per germline, CDR1 MNHEY and CDR2 SVGAGI. CDR3 residues: CASRPRGTGVGYTF. As DNA, the CDR3 is TGTGCCAGCAGACCCCGAGGGACAGGGGTGGGCTACACCTTC.